The entry below describes one T cell receptor beta chain. What it recognizes is unknown. This sample was taken from a study of T cell responses to AZD1222 COVID-19 vaccine. Study-level results: Dominant CD4 TCR responses targeted spike regions 160-218 and 743-854.

The method was immunoSEQ multiplex PCR; TCRdb's version includes in-frame clones alone and lacks a portion of them. The sample records around 70,000 clones, about 90% being singletons. CDR1 MNHEY and CDR2 SVGAGI come from the germline V gene. Trimming took 10 bases from V and 2 from J; bases not matched to a gene: 12. The CDR3 runs 15 residues. The chain combines TRBV6-5 with TRBJ2-3; 7 bases are a match to TRBD2. The input for sequencing was peripheral blood, taken on day 0 of AZD1222 vaccination. This TCR was recovered from an adult in good health. The CDR3 sequence: CATTAPAGNTDTQYF. In DNA form, the CDR3 reads TGTGCCACCACCGCCCCAGCGGGAAACACAGATACGCAGTATTTT.